Listed here is a single T cell receptor beta chain. The data are from a study of blood T cell repertoires in COVID-19. Study-level information: Acute and convalescent COVID-19 samples came from the United States, Italy and Spain. Nucleic acid was either cDNA or gDNA, and it came from T cells, B-cell-depleted T cells, or PBMCs.

Study processing details: The authors estimated nucleated cell counts from reference gene primer amplification. Repertoires were generated with immunoSEQ multiplex PCR, while TCRdb's copy carries only in-frame clones and drops some. Clone size and the V and J calls come from that table; the DNA yielded D and trimming. Altogether roughly 150,000 clones are present, 60% to 85% being singletons, with the ten largest covering 7% to 9%. Germline CDR1 MNHNY, CDR2 SVGAGI (reference sequence). After removal of 0 bases from V and 3 bases from J, the junction contained 8 bases not matched to a gene. The CDR3 runs to 16 residues.

Sequencing was carried out using peripheral blood. The V call is TRBV6-6, the J call TRBJ2-7; 7 nucleotides line up with TRBD1. This clonotype was obtained from a man aged 45 to 65 with active or convalescent COVID-19. CDR3 in amino acids: CASSYSSGQTFYEQYF. CDR3 in DNA: TGTGCCAGCAGTTACTCGTCGGGACAGACCTTCTACGAGCAGTACTTC.